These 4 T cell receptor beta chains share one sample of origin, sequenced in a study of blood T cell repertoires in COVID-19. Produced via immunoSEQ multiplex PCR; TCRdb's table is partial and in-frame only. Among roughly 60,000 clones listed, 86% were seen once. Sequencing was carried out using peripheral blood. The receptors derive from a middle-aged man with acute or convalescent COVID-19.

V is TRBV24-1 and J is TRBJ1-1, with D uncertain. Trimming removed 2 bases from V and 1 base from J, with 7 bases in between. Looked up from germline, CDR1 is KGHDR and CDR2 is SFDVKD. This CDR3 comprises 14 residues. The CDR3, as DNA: TGTGCCACCAGTGATTCTGGCAGGAACACTGAAGCTTTCTTT. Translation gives CATSDSGRNTEAFF.

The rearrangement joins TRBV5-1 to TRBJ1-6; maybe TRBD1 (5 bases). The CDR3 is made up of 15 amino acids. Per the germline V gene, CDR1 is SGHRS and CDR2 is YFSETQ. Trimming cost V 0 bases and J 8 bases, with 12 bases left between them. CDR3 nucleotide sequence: TGCGCCAGCAGCTTGGTTTGGGGCGCGGATTCACCCCTCCACTTT. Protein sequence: CASSLVWGADSPLHF.

The CDR3 is CASRHRTGYGYTF. The CDR3, as DNA: TGCGCCAGCAGGCACCGGACTGGCTATGGCTACACCTTC. V and J are TRBV5-1 and TRBJ1-2, with D unclear. CDR1 is SGHRS and CDR2 is YFSETQ in the germline V gene. The CDR3 has 13 residues. The V end lost 5 bases, the J end lost 4 bases, and 12 bases lay between the germline ends.

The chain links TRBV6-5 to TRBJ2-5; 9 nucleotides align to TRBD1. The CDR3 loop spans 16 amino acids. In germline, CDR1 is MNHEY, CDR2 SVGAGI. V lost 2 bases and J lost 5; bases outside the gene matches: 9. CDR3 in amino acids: CASSYRATGGVETQYF. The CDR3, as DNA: TGTGCCAGCAGTTACCGAGCCACAGGGGGCGTTGAGACCCAGTACTTC.